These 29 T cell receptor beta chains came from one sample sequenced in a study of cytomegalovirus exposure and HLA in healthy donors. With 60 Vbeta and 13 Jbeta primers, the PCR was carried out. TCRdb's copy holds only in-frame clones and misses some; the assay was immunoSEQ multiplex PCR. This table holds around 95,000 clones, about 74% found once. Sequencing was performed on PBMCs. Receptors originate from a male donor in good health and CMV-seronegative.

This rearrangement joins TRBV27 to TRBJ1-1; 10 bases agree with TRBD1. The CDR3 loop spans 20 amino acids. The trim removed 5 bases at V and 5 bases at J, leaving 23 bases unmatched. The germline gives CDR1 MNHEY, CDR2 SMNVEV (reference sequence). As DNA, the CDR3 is TGTGCCAGCAGTAAGTTGTCACTCTCCCGACAGGGGGCGAATCTAACTGAAGCTTTCTTT. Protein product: CASSKLSLSRQGANLTEAFF.

This CDR3 is CASSPTSGRYEQFF. DNA of the CDR3: TGTGCCAGCAGTCCGACTAGCGGGAGATATGAGCAGTTCTTC. The V call is TRBV28, the J call TRBJ2-1; 12 bases line up with TRBD2. There are 14 residues in the CDR3. J was trimmed by 8 bases and V by 5 bases; bases with no gene match: 4. CDR1 is MDHEN and CDR2 is SYDVKM in the germline V gene.

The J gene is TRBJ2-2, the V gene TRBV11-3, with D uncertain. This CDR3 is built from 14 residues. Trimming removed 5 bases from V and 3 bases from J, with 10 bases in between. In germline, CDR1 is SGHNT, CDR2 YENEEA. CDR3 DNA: TGTGCCAGCAGCCCGTCCCTTTACACCGGGGAGCTGTTTTTT. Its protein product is CASSPSLYTGELFF.

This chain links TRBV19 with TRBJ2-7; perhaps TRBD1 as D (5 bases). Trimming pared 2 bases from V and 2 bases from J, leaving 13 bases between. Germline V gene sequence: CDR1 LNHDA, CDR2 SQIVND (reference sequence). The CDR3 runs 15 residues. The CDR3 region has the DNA TGTGCCAGTAGTATAATCTCTGACAGCACCTACGAGCAGTACTTC. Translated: CASSIISDSTYEQYF.

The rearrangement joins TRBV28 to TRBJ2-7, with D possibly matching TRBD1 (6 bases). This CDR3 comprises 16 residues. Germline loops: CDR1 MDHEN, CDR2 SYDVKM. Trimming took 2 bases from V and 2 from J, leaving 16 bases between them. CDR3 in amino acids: CASSLTLVGGTYEQYF. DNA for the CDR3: TGTGCCAGCAGTTTAACTCTCGTAGGGGGTACCTACGAGCAGTACTTC.

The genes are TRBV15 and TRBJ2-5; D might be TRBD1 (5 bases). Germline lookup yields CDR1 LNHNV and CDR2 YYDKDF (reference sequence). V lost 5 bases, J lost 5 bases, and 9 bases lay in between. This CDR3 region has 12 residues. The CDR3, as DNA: TGTGCCACCAGCCCAGGGCGTGAGACCCAGTACTTC. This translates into CATSPGRETQYF. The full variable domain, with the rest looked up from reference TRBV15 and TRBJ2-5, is DAMVIQNPRYQVTQFGKPVTLSCSQTLNHNVMYWYQQKSSQAPKLLFHYYDKDFNNEADTPDNFQSRRPNTSFCFLDIRSPGLGDTAMYLCATSPGRETQYFGPGTRLLVL.

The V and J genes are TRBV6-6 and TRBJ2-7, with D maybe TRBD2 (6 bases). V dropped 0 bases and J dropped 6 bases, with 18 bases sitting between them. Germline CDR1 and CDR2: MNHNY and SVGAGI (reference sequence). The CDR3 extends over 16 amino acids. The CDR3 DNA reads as TGTGCCAGCAGTTACTCAGGGCGGGACGAGGGACTCGAGCAGTACTTC. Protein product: CASSYSGRDEGLEQYF.

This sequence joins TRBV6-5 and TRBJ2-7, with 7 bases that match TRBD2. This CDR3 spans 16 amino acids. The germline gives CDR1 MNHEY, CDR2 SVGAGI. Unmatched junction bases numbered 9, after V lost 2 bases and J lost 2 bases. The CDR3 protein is CASSYGPREAPYEQYF. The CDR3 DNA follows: TGTGCCAGCAGTTACGGCCCCCGGGAGGCACCCTACGAGCAGTACTTC.

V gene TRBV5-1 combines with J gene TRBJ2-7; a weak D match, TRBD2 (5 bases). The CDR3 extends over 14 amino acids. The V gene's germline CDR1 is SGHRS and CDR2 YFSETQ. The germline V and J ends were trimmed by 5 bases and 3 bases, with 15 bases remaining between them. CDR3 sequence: CASRPTSALYEQYF. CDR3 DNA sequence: TGCGCCAGCAGACCCACTAGTGCCCTCTACGAGCAGTACTTC.

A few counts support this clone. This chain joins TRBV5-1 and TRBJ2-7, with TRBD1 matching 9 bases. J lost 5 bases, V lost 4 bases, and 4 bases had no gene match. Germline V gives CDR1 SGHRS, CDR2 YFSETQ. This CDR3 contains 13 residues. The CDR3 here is CASSTTGGHEQYF. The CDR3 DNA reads TGCGCCAGCAGCACGACAGGGGGACACGAGCAGTACTTC. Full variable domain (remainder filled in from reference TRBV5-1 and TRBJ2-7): KAGVTQTPRYLIKTRGQQVTLSCSPISGHRSVSWYQQTPGQGLQFLFEYFSETQRNKGNFPGRFSGRQFSNSRSEMNVSTLELGDSALYLCASSTTGGHEQYFGPGTRLTVT.

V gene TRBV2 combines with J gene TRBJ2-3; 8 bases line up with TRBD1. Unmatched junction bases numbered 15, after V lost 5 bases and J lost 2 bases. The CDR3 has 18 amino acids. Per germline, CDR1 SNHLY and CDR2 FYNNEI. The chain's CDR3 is CASSTERTGGSNTDTQYF. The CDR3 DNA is TGTGCCAGCAGTACTGAGAGAACAGGGGGATCTAACACAGATACGCAGTATTTT.

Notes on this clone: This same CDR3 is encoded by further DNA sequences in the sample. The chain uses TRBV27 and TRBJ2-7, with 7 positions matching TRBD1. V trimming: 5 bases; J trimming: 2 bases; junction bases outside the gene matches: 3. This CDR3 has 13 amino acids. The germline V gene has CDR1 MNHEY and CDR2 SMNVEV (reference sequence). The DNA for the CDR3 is TGTGCCAGCAGTCCGGGACAGACCTACGAGCAGTACTTC. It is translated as CASSPGQTYEQYF.

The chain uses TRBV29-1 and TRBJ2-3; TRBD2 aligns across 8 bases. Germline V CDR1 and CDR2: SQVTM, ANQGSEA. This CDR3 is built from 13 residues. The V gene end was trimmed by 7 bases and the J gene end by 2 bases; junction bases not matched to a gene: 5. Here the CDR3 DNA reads TGCAGCGCGGTGACTAGCGTCACAGATACGCAGTATTTT. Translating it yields CSAVTSVTDTQYF.

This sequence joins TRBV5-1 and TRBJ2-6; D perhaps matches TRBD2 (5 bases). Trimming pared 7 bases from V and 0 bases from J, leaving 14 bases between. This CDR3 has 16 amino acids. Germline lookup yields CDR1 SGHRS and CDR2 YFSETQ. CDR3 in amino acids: CASYEGESSGANVLTF. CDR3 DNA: TGCGCCAGCTACGAGGGAGAGTCCTCTGGGGCCAACGTCCTGACTTTC. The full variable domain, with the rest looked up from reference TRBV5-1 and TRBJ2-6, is KAGVTQTPRYLIKTRGQQVTLSCSPISGHRSVSWYQQTPGQGLQFLFEYFSETQRNKGNFPGRFSGRQFSNSRSEMNVSTLELGDSALYLCASYEGESSGANVLTFGAGSRLTVL.

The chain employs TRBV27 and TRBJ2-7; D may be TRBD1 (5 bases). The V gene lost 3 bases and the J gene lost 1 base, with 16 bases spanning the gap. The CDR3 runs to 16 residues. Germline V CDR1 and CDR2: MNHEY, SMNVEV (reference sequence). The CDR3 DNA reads TGTGCCAGCAGTTTTTCAGGGTCACTATTTTCCTACGAGCAGTACTTC. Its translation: CASSFSGSLFSYEQYF.

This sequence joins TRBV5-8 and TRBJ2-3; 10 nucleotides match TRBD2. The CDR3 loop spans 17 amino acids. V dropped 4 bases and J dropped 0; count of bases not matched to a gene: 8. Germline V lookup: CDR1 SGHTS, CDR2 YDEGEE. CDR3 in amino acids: CASSQLTSGRSTDTQYF. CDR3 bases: TGTGCCAGCAGCCAGCTGACTAGCGGGCGTAGCACAGATACGCAGTATTTT.

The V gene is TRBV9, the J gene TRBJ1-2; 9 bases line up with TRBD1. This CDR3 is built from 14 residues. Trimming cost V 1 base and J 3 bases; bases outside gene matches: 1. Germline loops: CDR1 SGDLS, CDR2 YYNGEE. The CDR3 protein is CASSVRDRDYGYTF. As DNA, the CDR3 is TGTGCCAGCAGCGTACGGGACAGGGACTATGGCTACACCTTC.

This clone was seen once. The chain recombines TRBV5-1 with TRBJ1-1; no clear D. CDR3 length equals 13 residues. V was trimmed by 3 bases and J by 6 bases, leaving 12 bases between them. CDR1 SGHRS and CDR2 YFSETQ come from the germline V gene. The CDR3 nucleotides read TGCGCCAGCAGCTCCCCGGGGAGGCCTGAAGCTTTCTTT. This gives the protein CASSSPGRPEAFF.

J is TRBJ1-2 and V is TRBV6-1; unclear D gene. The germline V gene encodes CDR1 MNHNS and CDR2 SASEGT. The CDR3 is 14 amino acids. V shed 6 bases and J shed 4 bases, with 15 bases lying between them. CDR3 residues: CASRARVQSYGYTF. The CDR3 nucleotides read TGTGCCAGCAGGGCCCGGGTCCAGAGCTATGGCTACACCTTC.

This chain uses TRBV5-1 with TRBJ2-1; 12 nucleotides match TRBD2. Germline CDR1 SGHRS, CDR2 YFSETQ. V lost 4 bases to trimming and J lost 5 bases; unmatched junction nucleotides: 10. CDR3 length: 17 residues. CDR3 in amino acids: CASSITSGRSGDNEQFF. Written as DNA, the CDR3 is TGCGCCAGCAGCATTACTAGCGGGAGGAGTGGAGACAATGAGCAGTTCTTC.

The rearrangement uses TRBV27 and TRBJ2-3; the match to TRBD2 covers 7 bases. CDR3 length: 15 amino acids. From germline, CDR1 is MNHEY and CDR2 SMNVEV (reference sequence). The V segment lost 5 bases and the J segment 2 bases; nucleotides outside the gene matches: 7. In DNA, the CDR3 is TGTGCCAGCAGTATACAAAGCGGGGTCACAGATACGCAGTATTTT. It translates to CASSIQSGVTDTQYF.

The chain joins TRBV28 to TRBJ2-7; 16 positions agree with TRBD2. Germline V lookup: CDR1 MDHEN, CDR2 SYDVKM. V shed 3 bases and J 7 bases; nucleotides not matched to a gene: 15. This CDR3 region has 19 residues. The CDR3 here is CASSLTLTGTSGRAGEQYF. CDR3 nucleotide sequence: TGTGCCAGCAGTTTGACGTTAACCGGGACTAGCGGGAGGGCCGGGGAGCAGTACTTC.

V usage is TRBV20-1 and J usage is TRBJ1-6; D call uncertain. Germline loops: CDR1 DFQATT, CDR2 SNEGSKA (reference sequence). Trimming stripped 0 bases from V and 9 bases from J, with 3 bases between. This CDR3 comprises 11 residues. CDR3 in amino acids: CSARDRSPLHF. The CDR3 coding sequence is TGCAGTGCTAGAGATCGTTCACCCCTCCACTTT.

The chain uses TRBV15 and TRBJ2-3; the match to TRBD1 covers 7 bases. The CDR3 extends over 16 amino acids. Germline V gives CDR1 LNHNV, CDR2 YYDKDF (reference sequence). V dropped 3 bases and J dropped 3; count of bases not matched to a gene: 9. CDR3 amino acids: CATSRVDRARTDTQYF. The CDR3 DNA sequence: TGTGCCACCAGCAGGGTCGACAGGGCCAGAACAGATACGCAGTATTTT. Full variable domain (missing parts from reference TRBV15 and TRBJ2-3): DAMVIQNPRYQVTQFGKPVTLSCSQTLNHNVMYWYQQKSSQAPKLLFHYYDKDFNNEADTPDNFQSRRPNTSFCFLDIRSPGLGDTAMYLCATSRVDRARTDTQYFGPGTRLTVL.

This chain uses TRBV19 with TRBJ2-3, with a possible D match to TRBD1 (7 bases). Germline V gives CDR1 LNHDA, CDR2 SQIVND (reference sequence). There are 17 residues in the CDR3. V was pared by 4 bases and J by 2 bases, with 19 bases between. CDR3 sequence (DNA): TGTGCCAGTAGTACCGGGACAGCCACTAGCCCCACAGATACGCAGTATTTT. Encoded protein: CASSTGTATSPTDTQYF.

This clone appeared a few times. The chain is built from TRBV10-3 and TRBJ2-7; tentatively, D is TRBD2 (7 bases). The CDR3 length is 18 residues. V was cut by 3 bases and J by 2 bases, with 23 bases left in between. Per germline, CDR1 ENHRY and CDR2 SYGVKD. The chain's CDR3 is CAISDEGGGTPLAYEQYF. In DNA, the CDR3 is TGTGCCATCAGTGATGAAGGGGGGGGGACTCCGCTCGCCTACGAGCAGTACTTC.

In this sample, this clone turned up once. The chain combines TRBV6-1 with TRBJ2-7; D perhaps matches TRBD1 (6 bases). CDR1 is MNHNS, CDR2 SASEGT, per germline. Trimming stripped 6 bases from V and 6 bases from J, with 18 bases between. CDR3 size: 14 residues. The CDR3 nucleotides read TGTGCCAGCAGCGAGACTCGAGGACAGACCGAGCAGTACTTC. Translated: CASSETRGQTEQYF.

CDR3 amino acids: CASTSPAGGPGYNEQFF. DNA of the CDR3: TGTGCCAGCACCTCCCCGGCGGGAGGGCCGGGGTACAATGAGCAGTTCTTC. The chain uses TRBV27 and TRBJ2-1; 9 nucleotides agree with TRBD2. The J segment lost 4 bases and the V segment lost 7 bases, leaving 14 bases of the junction unmatched. There are 17 residues in the CDR3. Per germline, CDR1 MNHEY and CDR2 SMNVEV (reference sequence).

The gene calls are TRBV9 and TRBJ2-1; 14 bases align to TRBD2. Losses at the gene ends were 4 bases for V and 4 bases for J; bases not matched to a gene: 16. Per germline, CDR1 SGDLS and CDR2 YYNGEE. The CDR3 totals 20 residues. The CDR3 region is CASSPPGGLAGGEAYNEQFF. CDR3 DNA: TGTGCCAGCAGCCCGCCAGGCGGACTAGCGGGAGGCGAAGCTTACAATGAGCAGTTCTTC.